Listed below are T cell receptor beta chains from one sample, sequenced in a study of Graves' ophthalmopathy and Graves' hyperthyroidism. TCRdb processed the multiplex PCR reads anew with MiXCR; each CDR3 protein has one entry. Of 300,000 to 400,000 distinct CDR3 sequences in the sample, roughly a sixth are singletons; the top ten hold approximately 13%. Material: peripheral blood. The receptors shown here come from an adult man with Graves' ophthalmopathy. Both conserved end residues are part of each CDR3. A D gene is named only where the DNA matches it firmly. Clone size is shown for a subset of rows, as once, few, many or a class of expanded clone.

CDR3 | DNA | D | J | V | size
CASTPQGGHLNYGYTF | TGTGCCAGCACCCCACAGGGAGGCCACCTAAACTATGGCTACACCTTC | NA | TRBJ1-2 | TRBV2 | many
CASSRSGGLDSPLHF | TGTGCCAGCAGCCGTTCTGGGGGACTGGATTCACCCCTCCACTTT | NA | TRBJ1-6 | TRBV3-1 | many
CASSLVPAGGQETQYF | TGCGCCAGCAGCTTGGTTCCAGCGGGAGGGCAAGAGACCCAGTACTTC | TRBD2 | TRBJ2-5 | TRBV5-1 | many
CASRIITTSGQETQYF | TGTGCCAGCAGAATCATTACGACATCGGGTCAAGAGACCCAGTACTTC | NA | TRBJ2-5 | TRBV2 | many
CAWTETVNYGYTF | TGTGCCTGGACCGAGACAGTTAACTATGGCTACACCTTC | NA | TRBJ1-2 | TRBV30 | many
CASSTQTYGYGYTF | TGTGCCAGCAGTACCCAGACATATGGCTATGGCTACACCTTC | NA | TRBJ1-2 | TRBV6-2/TRBV6-3 | many
CASSLVSRDQPQHF | TGTGCCAGCAGCTTAGTGAGCAGGGATCAGCCCCAGCATTTT | NA | TRBJ1-5 | TRBV7-2 | many
CASSDVRSYEQYF | TGTGCCAGCAGTGATGTCAGATCCTACGAGCAGTACTTC | NA | TRBJ2-7 | TRBV6-1 | NA
CACEGAINTIYF | TGTGCCTGCGAGGGGGCAATCAACACCATATATTTT | TRBD1 | TRBJ1-3 | TRBV30 | many
CASSDTDRNTEAFF | TGTGCCAGCAGTGACACGGACAGGAACACTGAAGCTTTCTTT | NA | TRBJ1-1 | TRBV6-4 | NA
CASSQDSGPNMNTEAFF | TGTGCCAGCAGCCAAGATTCAGGGCCCAATATGAACACTGAAGCTTTCTTT | NA | TRBJ1-1 | TRBV4-2 | many
CSVAVSGTSGGEQYF | TGCAGCGTCGCCGTTTCCGGGACTAGCGGGGGCGAGCAGTACTTC | TRBD2 | TRBJ2-7 | TRBV29-1 | NA
CVSSFGQGYGYTF | TGCGTCAGCAGCTTCGGACAGGGATATGGCTACACCTTC | TRBD1 | TRBJ1-2 | TRBV5-1 | NA
CASSYSGPPGELFF | TGTGCCAGCAGTTACTCTGGGCCGCCCGGGGAGCTGTTTTTT | NA | TRBJ2-2 | TRBV6-2/TRBV6-3 | many
CASLGRKNTGELFF | TGTGCCAGCCTGGGACGGAAAAACACCGGGGAGCTGTTTTTT | NA | TRBJ2-2 | TRBV2 | few
CAISERDREEQYF | TGTGCCATCAGTGAGAGGGACAGGGAGGAGCAGTACTTC | TRBD1 | TRBJ2-7 | TRBV10-3 | many
CASNPGQGYDTGELFF | TGCGCCAGCAACCCGGGACAGGGATACGACACCGGGGAGCTGTTTTTT | TRBD1 | TRBJ2-2 | TRBV5-1 | many
CASSDPGTGGTEAFF | TGTGCCAGCAGTGACCCCGGGACAGGGGGCACTGAAGCTTTCTTT | TRBD1 | TRBJ1-1 | TRBV6-1 | many
CASSPSGDGGVTQYF | TGTGCCAGCAGCCCCAGCGGGGATGGGGGGGTGACCCAGTACTTC | TRBD2 | TRBJ2-5 | TRBV6-5 | many
CSARVPGIYEQYF | TGCAGTGCTAGAGTCCCGGGGATCTACGAGCAGTACTTC | NA | TRBJ2-7 | TRBV20-1 | many
CASSLGQVRGYTF | TGTGCCAGCAGCTTAGGACAGGTTCGTGGCTACACCTTC | NA | TRBJ1-2 | TRBV11-2 | many
CASSLQGENYGYTF | TGCGCCAGCAGCTTGCAGGGGGAAAACTATGGCTACACCTTC | TRBD1 | TRBJ1-2 | TRBV5-1 | many
CSAETAETQYF | TGCAGTGCTGAGACTGCCGAGACCCAGTACTTC | NA | TRBJ2-5 | TRBV20-1 | many
CAWGQGSNQPQHF | TGTGCCTGGGGACAGGGAAGCAATCAGCCCCAGCATTTT | TRBD1 | TRBJ1-5 | TRBV30 | many
CASSAGTGDSYGYTF | TGTGCCAGCAGTGCCGGGACAGGGGATAGCTATGGCTACACCTTC | TRBD1 | TRBJ1-2 | TRBV28 | NA
CSAEGTDKETQYF | TGCAGTGCCGAAGGGACAGACAAAGAGACCCAGTACTTC | TRBD1 | TRBJ2-5 | TRBV20-1 | many
CASSLEGAEWETQYF | TGTGCCAGCAGCTTAGAGGGGGCTGAGTGGGAGACCCAGTACTTC | TRBD1 | TRBJ2-5 | TRBV7-2 | many
CASSLEFREQYF | TGCGCCAGCAGCTTGGAGTTTCGCGAGCAGTACTTC | NA | TRBJ2-7 | TRBV5-1 | many
CASSSSQGSAFF | TGTGCCAGCAGTTCCTCACAGGGTTCAGCTTTCTTT | NA | TRBJ1-1 | TRBV6-5 | NA
CASSKGSRQPQHF | TGTGCCAGTAGCAAGGGCTCTCGTCAGCCCCAGCATTTT | NA | TRBJ1-5 | TRBV19 | many
CAIKSGMQETQYF | TGTGCCATCAAGAGCGGGATGCAAGAGACCCAGTACTTC | TRBD2 | TRBJ2-5 | TRBV10-3 | many
CASSLGGGGAEKTQYF | TGTGCCAGCAGCTTAGGGGGCGGGGGGGCCGAGAAGACCCAGTACTTC | TRBD2 | TRBJ2-5 | TRBV12-3/TRBV12-4 | many
CASSGDGGANTEAFF | TGCGCCAGCAGCGGGGACGGAGGAGCGAACACTGAAGCTTTCTTT | NA | TRBJ1-1 | TRBV5-1 | many
CASSPLSAGGLDGYTF | TGTGCCAGCTCACCACTGTCCGCAGGGGGCTTAGATGGCTACACCTTC | TRBD1 | TRBJ1-2 | TRBV18 | many
CSVESRIQETQYF | TGCAGCGTTGAATCCCGCATACAAGAGACCCAGTACTTC | NA | TRBJ2-5 | TRBV29-1 | many
CASSAGLDVETQYF | TGTGCCAGCAGCGCCGGACTGGATGTTGAGACCCAGTACTTC | NA | TRBJ2-5 | TRBV7-2 | many
CASSTGQLGTGAFF | TGCGCCAGCAGCACCGGACAGTTGGGGACTGGGGCTTTCTTT | NA | TRBJ1-1 | TRBV5-1 | many
CASSSGQGYWGNTIYF | TGTGCCAGCAGTTCAGGACAGGGCTATTGGGGAAACACCATATATTTT | TRBD1 | TRBJ1-3 | TRBV28 | many
CAWSPWTSGNTGELFF | TGTGCCTGGAGTCCCTGGACTAGCGGGAACACCGGGGAGCTGTTTTTT | TRBD2 | TRBJ2-2 | TRBV30 | many
CASSVSYYGYTF | TGTGCCAGCAGCGTTAGCTACTATGGCTACACCTTC | NA | TRBJ1-2 | TRBV9 | many
CATSKGGREQYF | TGTGCCACCAGTAAAGGCGGAAGGGAGCAGTACTTC | NA | TRBJ2-7 | TRBV24-1 | NA
CASSYSGVRAKNIQYF | TGTGCCAGCAGTTACTCGGGGGTTCGTGCCAAAAACATTCAGTACTTC | NA | TRBJ2-4 | TRBV6-2/TRBV6-3 | many